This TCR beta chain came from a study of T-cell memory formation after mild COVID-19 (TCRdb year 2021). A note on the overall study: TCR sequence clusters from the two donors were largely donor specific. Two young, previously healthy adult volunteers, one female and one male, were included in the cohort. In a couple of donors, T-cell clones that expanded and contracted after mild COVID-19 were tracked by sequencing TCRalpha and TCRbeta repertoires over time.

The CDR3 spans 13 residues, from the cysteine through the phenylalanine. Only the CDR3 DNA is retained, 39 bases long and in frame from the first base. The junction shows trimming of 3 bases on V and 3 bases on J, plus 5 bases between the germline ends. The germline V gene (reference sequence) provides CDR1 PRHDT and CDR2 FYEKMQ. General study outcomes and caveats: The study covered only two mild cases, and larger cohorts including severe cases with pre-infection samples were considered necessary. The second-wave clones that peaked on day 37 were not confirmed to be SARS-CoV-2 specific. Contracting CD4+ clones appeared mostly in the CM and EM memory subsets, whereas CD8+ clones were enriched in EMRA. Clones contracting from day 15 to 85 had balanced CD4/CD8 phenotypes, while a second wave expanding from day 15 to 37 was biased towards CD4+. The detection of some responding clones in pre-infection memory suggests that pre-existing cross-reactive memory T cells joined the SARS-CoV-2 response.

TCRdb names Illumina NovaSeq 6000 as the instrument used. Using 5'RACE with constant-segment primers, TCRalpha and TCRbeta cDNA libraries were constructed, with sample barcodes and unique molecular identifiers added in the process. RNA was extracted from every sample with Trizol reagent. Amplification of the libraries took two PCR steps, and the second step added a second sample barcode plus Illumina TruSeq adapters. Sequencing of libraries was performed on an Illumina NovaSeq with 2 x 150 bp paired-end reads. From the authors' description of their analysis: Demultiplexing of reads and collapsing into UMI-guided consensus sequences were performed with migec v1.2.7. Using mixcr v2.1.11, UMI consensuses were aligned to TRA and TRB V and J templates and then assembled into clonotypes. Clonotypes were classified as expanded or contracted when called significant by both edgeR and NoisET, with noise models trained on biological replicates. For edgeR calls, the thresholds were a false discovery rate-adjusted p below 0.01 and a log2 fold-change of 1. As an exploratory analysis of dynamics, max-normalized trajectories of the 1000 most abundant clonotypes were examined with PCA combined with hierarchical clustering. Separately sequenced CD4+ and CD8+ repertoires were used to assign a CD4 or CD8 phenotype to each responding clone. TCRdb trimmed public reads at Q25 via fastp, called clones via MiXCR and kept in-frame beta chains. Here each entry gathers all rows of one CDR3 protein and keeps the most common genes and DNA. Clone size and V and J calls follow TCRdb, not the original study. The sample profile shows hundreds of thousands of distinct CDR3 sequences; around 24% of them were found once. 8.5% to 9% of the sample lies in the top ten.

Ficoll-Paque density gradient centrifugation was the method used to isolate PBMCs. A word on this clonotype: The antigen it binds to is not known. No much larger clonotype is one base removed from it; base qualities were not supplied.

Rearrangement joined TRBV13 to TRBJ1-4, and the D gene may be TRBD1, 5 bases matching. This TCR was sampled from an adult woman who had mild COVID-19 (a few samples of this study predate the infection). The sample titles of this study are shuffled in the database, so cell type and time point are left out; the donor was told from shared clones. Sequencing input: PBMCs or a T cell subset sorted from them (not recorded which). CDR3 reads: CASSLGPNEKLFF. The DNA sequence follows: TGTGCCAGCAGCTTGGGACCTAATGAAAAACTGTTTTTT.